The 29 T cell receptor beta chains below were found in one sample sequenced in a study of blood T cell repertoires in COVID-19. Here immunoSEQ multiplex PCR was the method, and the copy in TCRdb shows in-frame clones only, minus some. The sample lists 150,000 to 170,000 clones; about 85% were seen once. Sequences were obtained from peripheral blood. These TCRs come from a man in his sixties with COVID-19, enrolled during active disease.

The V call is TRBV5-5, the J call TRBJ1-1, with no clear D. V lost 0 bases to trimming and J lost 1 base, with 10 bases between them. Germline CDR1 is SGHKS and CDR2 is YYEKEE (reference sequence). The CDR3 sequence is 15 residues long. CDR3 amino acids: CASSLAWSGNTEAFF. CDR3 coding DNA: TGTGCCAGCAGCTTGGCCTGGTCGGGGAACACTGAAGCTTTCTTT.

This clone occurred a few times. V is TRBV4-2 and J is TRBJ2-1; D might be TRBD2 (6 bases). V lost 1 base to trimming and J lost 3 bases, with 13 bases between them. The germline V gene has CDR1 LGHNA and CDR2 YNFKEQ. The CDR3 loop spans 16 amino acids. Written as DNA, the CDR3 is TGTGCCAGCAGCCAAGCAGTAGGGACTGACTACAATGAGCAGTTCTTC. Its translation is CASSQAVGTDYNEQFF.

This clone occurred a few times. V is TRBV20-1 and J is TRBJ2-1; D uncertain. The CDR3 has 11 residues. The germline V and J ends were trimmed by 5 bases and 2 bases, with 4 bases remaining between them. Germline V gene data show CDR1 as DFQATT and CDR2 as SNEGSKA (reference sequence). The DNA of the CDR3 is TGCAGTGCTGAGCCCTACAATGAGCAGTTCTTC. Amino acids: CSAEPYNEQFF.

This chain uses TRBV24-1 with TRBJ1-4, with TRBD1 as a possible D gene (5 bases). The CDR3 runs to 16 residues. CDR1 KGHDR and CDR2 SFDVKD come from the germline V gene. Deletions cut 4 bases from V and 0 bases from J, with 11 bases between. CDR3 DNA sequence: TGTGCCACCAGTGACCCCAGGGCTGCAACTAATGAAAAACTGTTTTTT. Amino acids: CATSDPRAATNEKLFF.

The chain is built from TRBV28 and TRBJ1-1; 8 bases agree with TRBD1. This CDR3 has 17 amino acids. V was pared by 4 bases and J by 6 bases, with 16 bases of the junction left unmatched. Germline CDR1 MDHEN, CDR2 SYDVKM. As DNA, the CDR3 is TGTGCCAGCAGTTCGCCCCGCGGACAGGGTCAAATGGCTGAAGCTTTCTTT. Encoded protein: CASSSPRGQGQMAEAFF.

Details on this clone: The junction does not match germline at one end; this may be a read error. The V and J genes are TRBV20-1 and TRBJ1-1, with D perhaps matching TRBD1 (5 bases). The germline V gene encodes CDR1 DFQATT and CDR2 SNEGSKA (reference sequence). The length of the CDR3 is 11 residues. The CDR3 DNA reads TGCAGTGCTGGGGCAGGTCCTTCTATAGCCTTT. Amino acids: CSAGAGPSIAF.

V and J are TRBV10-3 and TRBJ2-7; no clear D gene. The V gene's germline CDR1 is ENHRY and CDR2 SYGVKD. Trimming cost V 1 base and J 0 bases, with 10 bases left between them. The CDR3 runs 15 residues. The CDR3 bases are TGTGCCATCAGTGAGTTTACGGTTAGCTCCTACGAGCAGTACTTC. It specifies CAISEFTVSSYEQYF.

The chain has TRBV11-3 and TRBJ2-3; 10 bases are shared with TRBD1. V lost 5 bases and J lost 3; bases outside the gene matches: 8. CDR3 length: 16 residues. Germline values: CDR1 SGHNT, CDR2 YENEEA. The DNA for the CDR3 is TGTGCCAGCAGCCCAGACAGGGGGCGCTTAACAGATACGCAGTATTTT. It specifies CASSPDRGRLTDTQYF. Complete variable domain (other parts from reference TRBV11-3 and TRBJ2-3): EAGVVQSPRYKIIEKKQPVAFWCNPISGHNTLYWYLQNLGQGPELLIRYENEEAVDDSQLPKDRFSAERLKGVDSTLKIQPAELGDSAVYLCASSPDRGRLTDTQYFGPGTRLTVL.

This rearrangement joins TRBV4-1 to TRBJ2-1, with D possibly being TRBD2 (5 bases). CDR3 length equals 16 residues. V lost 4 bases to trimming and J lost 3 bases, with 16 bases between them. Germline CDR1 is MGHRA and CDR2 is YSYEKL. The CDR3 is CASSPSGSSIYNEQFF. In nucleotides, the CDR3 is TGCGCCAGCAGCCCCTCTGGGAGTAGCATCTACAATGAGCAGTTCTTC.

V usage is TRBV2 and J usage is TRBJ1-1; 9 nucleotides align to TRBD1. The CDR3 is 15 amino acids. V shed 7 bases and J 5 bases; nucleotides not matched to a gene: 11. Germline V gives CDR1 SNHLY, CDR2 FYNNEI. CDR3 bases: TGTGCCAGCACTAAAAAGGGGACAGGGAATACTGAAGCTTTCTTT. Protein sequence: CASTKKGTGNTEAFF. Filled out from reference TRBV2 and TRBJ1-1, the complete variable domain reads EPEVTQTPSHQVTQMGQEVILRCVPISNHLYFYWYRQILGQKVEFLVSFYNNEISEKSEIFDDQFSVERPDGSNFTLKIRSTKLEDSAMYFCASTKKGTGNTEAFFGQGTRLTVV.

Note on this clone: The identical CDR3 is also encoded by other nucleotide sequences in the sample. V is TRBV6-5 and J is TRBJ1-1; 8 nucleotides align to TRBD1. CDR1 is MNHEY, CDR2 SVGAGI, per germline. This CDR3 contains 15 residues. The ends lost 0 bases at V and 4 bases at J; junction bases unmatched: 4. For the CDR3, the DNA is TGTGCCAGCAGTTACTCAACAGGGGGGGGCACTGAAGCTTTCTTT. It encodes CASSYSTGGGTEAFF.

The chain links TRBV5-8 to TRBJ1-1; D is unclear. The CDR3 has 14 amino acids. Trimming cost V 5 bases and J 1 base, with 12 bases left between them. Germline V gene data show CDR1 as SGHTS and CDR2 as YDEGEE. For the CDR3, the DNA is TGTGCCAGCAGGAGGGAAAACAGGAACACTGAAGCTTTCTTT. Translated, it gives CASRRENRNTEAFF.

The chain uses TRBV6-2 or TRBV6-3 and TRBJ1-6; D perhaps matches TRBD1 (5 bases). Deletions cut 6 bases from V and 7 bases from J, with 16 bases between. The germline CDR1 and CDR2 sequences are MNHEY and SVGEGT. The CDR3 has 15 amino acids. This CDR3 is CASSRGSGLNSPLHF. DNA for the CDR3: TGTGCCAGCAGCCGTGGTTCGGGACTCAATTCACCCCTCCACTTT.

The rearrangement links TRBV18 to TRBJ2-2; 13 bases match TRBD2. The CDR3 contains 15 residues. The trim removed 5 bases at V and 7 bases at J, leaving 4 bases unmatched. The germline V gene encodes CDR1 KGHSH and CDR2 LQKENI. The CDR3 DNA reads TGTGCCAGCTCAAGGACTAGCGGGAGCGTCGGGGAGCTGTTTTTT. This sequence encodes CASSRTSGSVGELFF.

This clone has a single count. V and J are TRBV29-1 and TRBJ1-1; 11 positions agree with TRBD1. The CDR3 runs 11 residues. The V and J ends lost 7 bases and 9 bases, in that order; junction bases with no gene match: 4. Germline V CDR1 and CDR2: SQVTM, ANQGSEA. DNA for the CDR3: TGCAGCGGGACAGGGGGCCGGAAAGCTTTCTTT. This translates into CSGTGGRKAFF.

Only one count was recorded for this clone. The V gene is TRBV19, the J gene TRBJ1-5; 9 nucleotides line up with TRBD1. The germline gives CDR1 LNHDA, CDR2 SQIVND (reference sequence). J lost 7 bases, V lost 5 bases, and 12 bases had no gene match. The CDR3 length is 16 residues. This chain's CDR3 is CASSATGGEAGQPQHF. The CDR3 DNA reads as TGTGCCAGTAGTGCTACAGGGGGCGAAGCGGGGCAGCCCCAGCATTTT.

The gene calls are TRBV11-3 and TRBJ2-1; 10 bases map to TRBD1. The CDR3 has 15 residues. CDR1 and CDR2 from the germline V gene are SGHNT and YENEEA. Trimming cost V 5 bases and J 2 bases; bases outside gene matches: 3. Written as DNA, the CDR3 is TGTGCCAGCAGCCGCGGGACAGGGGCCTACAATGAGCAGTTCTTC. This gives the protein CASSRGTGAYNEQFF.

This chain links TRBV5-1 with TRBJ2-5, with 7 bases fitting TRBD1. The CDR3 is made up of 15 amino acids. V lost 1 base to trimming and J lost 1 base; unmatched junction nucleotides: 4. CDR1 and CDR2 (germline): SGHRS, YFSETQ. CDR3 in DNA: TGCGCCAGCAGCTTGAGTCGACAGGGCCAAGAGACCCAGTACTTC. This gives the protein CASSLSRQGQETQYF.

Regarding this clone: The junction departs from germline at one end; a sequencing error may be responsible. The rearrangement links TRBV6-1 to TRBJ2-3, with D tentatively TRBD1 (5 bases). Germline values: CDR1 MNHNS, CDR2 SASEGT. The CDR3 has 15 amino acids. The CDR3 bases are TGTGCCAGCGGTGAGACCCAAGGGGTTACAGATACGCAGTATTTT. This encodes CASGETQGVTDTQYF.

The V call is TRBV15, the J call TRBJ1-1; D is unresolved. CDR3 size: 13 residues. Germline V CDR1 and CDR2: LNHNV, YYDKDF (reference sequence). V was pared by 3 bases and J by 6 bases, with 11 bases between. CDR3 nucleotide sequence: TGTGCCACCAGCAGTCGCAAGGAGGCTGAAGCTTTCTTT. Translating it yields CATSSRKEAEAFF.

The V call is TRBV7-9, the J call TRBJ2-7; weak D call: TRBD1 (5 bases). The CDR3 totals 16 residues. The V end was cut by 5 bases, the J end by 0 bases, with 17 bases between. CDR1 is SEHNR and CDR2 is FQNEAQ in the germline V gene (reference sequence). CDR3 in amino acids: CASSPQKGAPSYEQYF. The CDR3 DNA sequence: TGTGCCAGCAGCCCTCAGAAAGGGGCCCCCTCCTACGAGCAGTACTTC.

The J gene is TRBJ2-5, the V gene TRBV19; 9 bases fit TRBD1. CDR3 length: 17 residues. The J segment lost 4 bases and the V segment lost 4 bases, leaving 13 bases of the junction unmatched. The germline gives CDR1 LNHDA, CDR2 SQIVND (reference sequence). CDR3 loop: CASSTPLGQGGRETQYF. CDR3 DNA: TGTGCCAGTAGTACGCCCTTGGGACAGGGAGGAAGAGAGACCCAGTACTTC.

V is TRBV10-3 and J is TRBJ2-3; the match to TRBD1 covers 9 bases. Germline loops: CDR1 ENHRY, CDR2 SYGVKD. J was trimmed by 4 bases and V by 2 bases; bases with no gene match: 7. This CDR3 has 16 amino acids. CDR3 nucleotides: TGTGCCATCAGTGAGCCGGGACAGGGACAGGCAGATACGCAGTATTTT. Translated, it gives CAISEPGQGQADTQYF.

The V call is TRBV30, the J call TRBJ2-7; D not certain. Looked up from germline, CDR1 is GTSNPN and CDR2 is SVGIG (reference sequence). Trimming removed 0 bases from V and 2 bases from J, with 11 bases in between. The CDR3 contains 14 residues. In DNA form, the CDR3 reads TGTGCCTGGAGTGTACTAATAGGAACCTACGAGCAGTACTTC. Residues: CAWSVLIGTYEQYF. Supplemented by reference TRBV30 and TRBJ2-7, the full variable domain reads SQTIHQWPATLVQPVGSPLSLECTVEGTSNPNLYWYRQAAGRGLQLLFYSVGIGQISSEVPQNLSASRPQDRQFILSSKKLLLSDSGFYLCAWSVLIGTYEQYFGPGTRLTVT.

The CDR3 loop reads CASSLTGGSGGAETQYF. The DNA for the CDR3 is TGTGCCAGCAGCTTAACCGGGGGTAGCGGGGGGGCGGAGACCCAGTACTTC. The chain joins TRBV7-2 to TRBJ2-5; 11 nucleotides align to TRBD2. The V gene's germline CDR1 is SGHTA and CDR2 FQGNSA. Trimming removed 2 bases from V and 5 bases from J; junction bases left unmatched: 10. This CDR3 comprises 17 residues.

In this sample, this clone turned up once. The V and J genes are TRBV7-3 and TRBJ2-5; D ambiguous. The CDR3 loop spans 13 amino acids. Germline V CDR1 and CDR2: SGHTA, FQGTGA. V lost 0 bases and J 7 bases, leaving 9 bases between the germline ends. This CDR3 is CASSLTSSGTQYF. The CDR3 DNA sequence: TGTGCCAGCAGCTTAACGTCATCGGGGACCCAGTACTTC. The whole variable domain, filled in from reference TRBV7-3 and TRBJ2-5, reads GAGVSQTPSNKVTEKGKYVELRCDPISGHTALYWYRQSLGQGPEFLIYFQGTGAADDSGLPNDRFFAVRPEGSVSTLKIQRTERGDSAVYLCASSLTSSGTQYFGPGTRLLVL.

This clone was observed a few times. CDR3 sequence reads: CASSLDRQSGANVLTF. CDR3 coding DNA: TGTGCCAGCAGCTTAGACAGGCAGTCTGGGGCCAACGTCCTGACTTTC. The rearrangement uses TRBV7-9 and TRBJ2-6; D is possibly TRBD1 (5 bases). Germline CDR1 and CDR2: SEHNR and FQNEAQ (reference sequence). V was shortened by 1 base and J by 1 base, with 8 bases between the two germline ends. The CDR3 extends over 16 amino acids.

This clone was counted a few times. The rearrangement joins TRBV10-3 to TRBJ2-5; D gene ambiguous. CDR1 ENHRY and CDR2 SYGVKD come from the germline V gene. Trimming shortened V by 3 bases and J by 3 bases, and 8 bases separated the two germline ends. CDR3 length equals 13 residues. In DNA form, the CDR3 reads TGTGCCATCAGTGACAGAACCAAAGAGACCCAGTACTTC. Translation gives CAISDRTKETQYF.

This sequence joins TRBV6-2 or TRBV6-3 and TRBJ1-5; D is undetermined. V lost 2 bases to trimming and J lost 4 bases, with 18 bases between them. CDR3 length equals 17 residues. Looked up from germline, CDR1 is MNHEY and CDR2 is SVGEGT. CDR3 sequence (DNA): TGTGCCAGCAGTTACGATAAGTTGAGGAATATAAATCAGCCCCAGCATTTT. This sequence encodes CASSYDKLRNINQPQHF.